These 14 T cell receptor beta chains originate from one sample sequenced in a study of tumor and adjacent non-tumor tissue in lung cancer. The library came from three nested PCR rounds adapted from ARM-PCR protocols. In TCRdb, the multiplex PCR reads were re-called with MiXCR into one record per CDR3 protein. The repertoire holds about 200,000 distinct CDR3 sequences, roughly 70% seen once, with roughly a quarter in the top ten. RNA was extracted from bulk tissue without any cell sorting. Specimen: lung tumor tissue. The receptors stem from a man in his fifties or sixties with non-small cell lung cancer.

The chain combines TRBV6-5 with TRBJ1-2, with 7 bases matching TRBD1. The CDR3 spans 13 residues. Germline V gene data show CDR1 as MNHEY and CDR2 as SVGAGI. After removal of 7 bases from V and 5 bases from J, the junction contained 7 bases not matched to a gene. The CDR3 sequence is CASTSAQGYGYTF. The CDR3 bases are TGTGCCAGCACCTCCGCACAGGGGTATGGCTACACCTTC.

A remark on this clonotype: This may be a read error: a much more frequent sequence differs by one nucleotide. The V call is TRBV20-1, the J call TRBJ2-7, with 9 bases aligning to TRBD2. The germline V gene encodes CDR1 DFQATT and CDR2 SNEGSKA (reference sequence). This CDR3 has 12 residues. The CDR3 DNA reads as TGCGGTGCTAGCGGGAACTCCTACGAGCAGTACTTC. It encodes CGASGNSYEQYF.

Comment on this clonotype: Germline is not matched at one junction end, which may reflect a read error. Here the CDR3 reads CASSRAGGPFGETQYF. The CDR3 nucleotides read TGCGCCAGTAGTCGGGCTGGCGGACCCTTCGGAGAGACCCAGTACTTC. The genes are TRBV6-5 and TRBJ2-5; D gene ambiguous. Germline loops: CDR1 MNHEY, CDR2 SVGAGI. The CDR3 has 16 residues.

Written as DNA, the CDR3 is TGTGCTAGTGGACTTGCCCATGGGGGGCTTATCACAGATACGCAGTATTTT. It specifies CASGLAHGGLITDTQYF. This rearrangement joins TRBV12-5 to TRBJ2-3, with D perhaps assigned TRBD1 or TRBD2 (6 bases each). There are 17 residues in the CDR3. The V gene's germline CDR1 is LGHNT and CDR2 FRNRAP. V lost 6 bases and J 2 bases, leaving 21 bases between the germline ends.

Remarks on this clonotype: A read error may be the cause here, since a much bigger clone is one base away. V gene TRBV29-1 combines with J gene TRBJ2-1; TRBD2 matches at 14 bases. The V gene end was trimmed by 6 bases and the J gene end by 7 bases; junction bases not matched to a gene: 5. The CDR3 runs to 14 residues. In germline, CDR1 is SQVTM, CDR2 ANQGSEA. CDR3 in amino acids: CSVGLAGGANEQFF. CDR3 DNA: TGCAGCGTCGGACTAGCGGGAGGAGCAAATGAGCAGTTCTTC.

A few counts support this clonotype. V is TRBV20-1 and J is TRBJ2-5; 11 bases line up with TRBD2. The V gene end was trimmed by 5 bases and the J gene end by 5 bases; junction bases not matched to a gene: 13. From germline, CDR1 is DFQATT and CDR2 SNEGSKA (reference sequence). CDR3 length equals 16 residues. DNA of the CDR3: TGCAGTGCTGGGGGGACTAGCGGTTGGGATTCGGAGACCCAGTACTTC. This encodes CSAGGTSGWDSETQYF.

About this clonotype itself: This may arise from a read error, as a much more abundant clone is one base away. The J gene is TRBJ2-7, the V gene TRBV4-3; a weak D match, TRBD2 (6 bases). CDR1 and CDR2 from the germline V gene are LGHNA and YSLEER. Trimming took off 8 bases at V and 2 bases at J, with 19 bases between the two ends. The CDR3 runs 15 residues. The CDR3, as DNA: TGCGCCAGCGGCCGTGACTGGGGACTCCCCTACGAGCAGTACTTC. It encodes CASGRDWGLPYEQYF.

Worth noting for this clonotype: A much larger clone lies one base from this, so it may be a read error. This chain links TRBV29-1 with TRBJ1-1; no clear D gene. The CDR3 has 13 amino acids. Germline V gene lookup returns CDR1 SQVTM and CDR2 ANQGSEA. The CDR3 DNA sequence: TGCAGCGTTGAGAAGGTACTGAACACTGAAGCTCTCTTT. Translated, it gives CSVEKVLNTEALF.

This clonotype has just a few counts. A much bigger clone sits one base away, suggesting this may be a read error. This rearrangement joins TRBV12-3 or TRBV12-4 to TRBJ1-5, with 8 bases identical to TRBD1. The CDR3 totals 15 residues. With V trimmed by 3 bases and J by 3 bases, 4 bases remained unmatched. Here the CDR3 DNA reads TGTGCCAGCAGTTTCGGACAGGGAAACAATCAGCCCCAGCATTTT. Amino acids: CASSFGQGNNQPQHF.

As concerns this clonotype: A much more abundant neighbour one base away suggests this may be a read error. The chain employs TRBV6-5 and TRBJ2-2; D is perhaps TRBD1 or TRBD2 (5 bases each). Germline CDR1 and CDR2: MNHEY and SVGAGI. This CDR3 has 17 residues. V dropped 7 bases and J dropped 3 bases, with 21 bases sitting between them. CDR3 sequence reads: CASKRFSPGHYTGELFF. As DNA, the CDR3 is TGTGCCAGCAAGAGATTTTCCCCGGGGCACTACACCGGGGAGCTGTTTTTT.

This clonotype has more than one count but fewer than ten. In nucleotides, the CDR3 is TGTGCCAGCAGCTTGGAAGGACCTCGGGGAAACACTGAAGCTTTCTTT. This gives the protein CASSLEGPRGNTEAFF. The chain joins TRBV5-4 to TRBJ1-1, with D hard to call. V was cut by 0 bases and J by 2 bases, with 14 bases left in between. CDR1 is SGHNT, CDR2 YYREEE, per germline (reference sequence). The CDR3 is 16 amino acids.

In regard to this clonotype: A much larger clone sits a single nucleotide away, making a read error possible. The chain has TRBV4-2 and TRBJ1-5; D remains unclear. The CDR3 runs to 13 residues. With 4 bases removed from V and 4 bases from J, the gap between germline ends came to 8 bases. Looked up from germline, CDR1 is LGHNA and CDR2 is YNFKEQ. The CDR3 loop reads CASSRERNQPQHF. DNA for the CDR3: TGTGCCAGCAGCCGAGAGCGGAATCAGCCCCAGCATTTT.

Points on this clonotype: In this CDR3 the conserved last residue, phenylalanine or tryptophan, is missing, so a read error is likely. It is unclear where the CDR3 begins or ends on the DNA, so no DNA is shown, and the CDR3 is as TCRdb lists it. The rearrangement joins TRBV20-1 to TRBJ1-2. The CDR3 is 11 amino acids long, termini counted. Germline V gives CDR1 DFQATT, CDR2 SNEGSKA (reference sequence). This CDR3 reads CSARGRRGYTL.

This chain joins TRBV11-3 and TRBJ1-1, with D possibly being TRBD1 (5 bases). The length of the CDR3 is 16 residues. Looked up from germline, CDR1 is SGHNT and CDR2 is YENEEA. The ends were cut back, 9 bases at V and 0 bases at J, with 20 bases in the middle. CDR3 nucleotide sequence: TGTGCCAGTAGCCCTACCACGGGGCAACTGAACACTGAAGCTTTCTTT. Translating it yields CASSPTTGQLNTEAFF. The full variable domain, its missing parts supplied by reference TRBV11-3 and TRBJ1-1, is EAGVVQSPRYKIIEKKQPVAFWCNPISGHNTLYWYLQNLGQGPELLIRYENEEAVDDSQLPKDRFSAERLKGVDSTLKIQPAELGDSAVYLCASSPTTGQLNTEAFFGQGTRLTVV.